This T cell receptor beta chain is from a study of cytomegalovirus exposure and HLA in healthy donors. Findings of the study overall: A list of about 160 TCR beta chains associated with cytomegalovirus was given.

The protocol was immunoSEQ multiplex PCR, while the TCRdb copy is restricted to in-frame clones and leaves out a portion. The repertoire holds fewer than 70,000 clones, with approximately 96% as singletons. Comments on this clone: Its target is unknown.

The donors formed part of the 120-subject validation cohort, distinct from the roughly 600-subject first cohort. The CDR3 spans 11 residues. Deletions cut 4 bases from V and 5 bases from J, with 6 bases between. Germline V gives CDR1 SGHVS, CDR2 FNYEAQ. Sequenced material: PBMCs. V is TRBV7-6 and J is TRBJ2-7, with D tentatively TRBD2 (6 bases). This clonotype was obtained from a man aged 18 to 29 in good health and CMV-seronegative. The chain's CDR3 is CASSSGDEQYF. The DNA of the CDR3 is TGTGCCAGCAGCTCGGGAGACGAGCAGTACTTC.